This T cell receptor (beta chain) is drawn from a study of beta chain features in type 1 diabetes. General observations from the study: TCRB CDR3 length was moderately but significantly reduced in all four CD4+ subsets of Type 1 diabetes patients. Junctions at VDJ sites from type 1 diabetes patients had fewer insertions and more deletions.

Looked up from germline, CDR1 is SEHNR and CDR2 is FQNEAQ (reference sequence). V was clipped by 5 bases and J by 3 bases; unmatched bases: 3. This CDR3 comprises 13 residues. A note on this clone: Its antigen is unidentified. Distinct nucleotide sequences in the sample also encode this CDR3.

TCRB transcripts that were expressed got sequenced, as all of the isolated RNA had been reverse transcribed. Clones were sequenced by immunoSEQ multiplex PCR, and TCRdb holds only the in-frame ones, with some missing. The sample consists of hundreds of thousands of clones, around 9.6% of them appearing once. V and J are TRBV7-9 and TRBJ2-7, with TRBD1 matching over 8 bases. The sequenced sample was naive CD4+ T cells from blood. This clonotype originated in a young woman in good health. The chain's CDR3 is CASSRTGGYEQYF. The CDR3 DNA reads TGTGCCAGCAGCCGTACAGGGGGCTACGAGCAGTACTTC.